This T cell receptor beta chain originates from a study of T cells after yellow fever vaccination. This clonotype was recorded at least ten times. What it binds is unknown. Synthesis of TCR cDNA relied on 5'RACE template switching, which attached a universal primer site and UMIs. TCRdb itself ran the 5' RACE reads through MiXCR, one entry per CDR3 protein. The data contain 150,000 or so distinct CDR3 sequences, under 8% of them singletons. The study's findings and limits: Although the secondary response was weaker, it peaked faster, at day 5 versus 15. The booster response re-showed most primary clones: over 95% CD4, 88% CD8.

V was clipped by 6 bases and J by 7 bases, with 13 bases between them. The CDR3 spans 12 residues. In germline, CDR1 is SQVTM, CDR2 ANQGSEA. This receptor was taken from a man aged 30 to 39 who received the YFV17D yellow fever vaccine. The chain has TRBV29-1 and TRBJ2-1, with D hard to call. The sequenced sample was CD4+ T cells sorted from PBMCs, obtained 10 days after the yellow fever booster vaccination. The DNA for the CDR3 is TGCAGCGTCGCCAGGTCTTGGAATGAGCAGTTCTTC. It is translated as CSVARSWNEQFF.